This TCR beta chain was documented in a study of blood T cells in healthy people across ages (dated by TCRdb to between 2014 and 2017). Study-wide context: In model experiments, template switching captured roughly one uniquely barcoded TCR beta cDNA molecule for every two T cells. Using deep sequencing normalized with unique cDNA molecular identifiers, the study measured how TCR beta repertoire diversity changes with age. Donors were grouped into four age groups: young (average approximately 16 years), middle-aged (roughly 38), aged (about 60) and long-lived (roughly 80). To avoid experimental bias, donors of different ages were distributed randomly across sequencing lanes. The study analyzed two additional independent replicas of 1 million unique cDNA reads from the same blood draw for two donors, one aged 18 to 30 and one aged 80 or older.

V is cut back by 3 bases and J by 4 bases, with 4 bases in the junction unmatched. From a lookup of the germline V gene, CDR1 and CDR2 are SQVTM and ANQGSEA. The CDR3 covers 13 residues, taking in both the cysteine and the phenylalanine. Here the CDR3 DNA is all that survives: 39 bases in frame from base 1. The donors were roughly 38 Caucasian individuals from Russia, aged about 6 to 95 years, who were systemically healthy. Around 10 milliliters of peripheral blood were collected from each donor into EDTA-treated Vacutainer tubes. PBMCs were isolated by Ficoll-Paque density-gradient centrifugation, with at least 6 million obtained per sample. Trizol reagent was used to extract total RNA from the PBMCs, yielding at least 5 micrograms per sample. For every donor, flow cytometry on a PBMC aliquot measured the percentage of naive CD45RAhigh/CD27high T cells. Remarks on this clonotype: This receptor's antigen is unknown. Within one base of it there is no much larger clone, and no base qualities were kept.

What the work shows at the level of the full study, not this receptor alone: Estimates of total diversity based on one million sequenced T cells were considered lower bounds and underestimates. A strong correlation was found between observed TCR beta diversity and the percentage of naive T cells measured by flow cytometry. The CMV infection status of donors was not known, potentially confounding age-related changes in expanded clonotypes. Bulk unsorted PBMC profiling prevented conclusive comparison of naive and antigen-experienced compartments. As age increased, observed TCR beta diversity per million T cells dropped in a roughly linear way, and a significant reduction was already evident by age roughly 36. Compared with the aged group, the long-lived group had more naive CD4+ T cells, fewer expanded clones and increased TCR diversity, a pattern suggesting age selection.

The library was generated by 5' RACE. The reads were generated on an Illumina HiSeq 2500. A second roughly 7 to 12 cycle PCR used a sample-barcoded 5' primer and a J-beta primer mix. Each TCR beta cDNA molecule received a unique molecular identifier from a template-switch 5' adaptor carrying 12 random nucleotides. Each sample yielded at least 3 million CDR3-containing paired-end reads. All of the RNA was converted into first-strand cDNA using the Mint cDNA synthesis kit, with a TRBC-specific oligonucleotide serving as the primer. After uracil-DNA glycosylase treatment, a first 18-cycle PCR used universal primers M1SS and BC2_uni_R on all cDNA. Turning to the authors' computational methods: For normalization, 1 million high-quality reads were randomly selected from each sample, with every read carrying a distinct molecular identifier. Reads with shared molecular identifiers were discarded instead of being binned into consensus sequences. MiTCR, with a Q25 quality threshold and the strictest error-elimination algorithm, was used for CDR3 identification, clonotype clustering and error correction. A nonparametric unseen species model using Euler transformation provided a lower-bound estimate of total TCR beta diversity. TCRdb itself trimmed the public reads at Q25 with fastp, ran MiXCR and retained productive beta chains. Duplicate CDR3 protein sequences are folded into a single record with the most common DNA and genes. TCRdb's processing, not the authors' own work, is the source of the V and J calls. Within this sample are hundreds of thousands of distinct CDR3 sequences, with around 36% of them counted one time only. The ten largest clones represent 10% to 15% of the sample.

This TCR came from a man aged 18-30 years in good health. Sequences were obtained from blood. This receptor chain uses TRBV29-1 and TRBJ2-5; 8 bases in between match TRBD2. The DNA sequence is given as TGCAGCGTTGAGGCGGGGGGACCAGAGACCCAGTACTTC. Translation gives CSVEAGGPETQYF.